Sequencing of this TCR beta chain was carried out in a study of blood T cell repertoires in COVID-19 (dated by TCRdb to the early 2020s). In terms of the full investigation: Samples covering the acute and convalescent phases of COVID-19 were provided by collaborators in the United States, Italy and Spain. The material from the prospective study consisted of cDNA or gDNA derived from T cells, B-cell-depleted T cells, or PBMCs. The dataset comprised deeply sampled blood TCRbeta repertoires from subjects exposed to, actively infected with, or recovered from COVID-19. The repertoires were released in a freely available public database intended as a resource for research on the immune response to SARS-CoV-2. Samples came from the ongoing ImmuneRACE study (first 160 participants) plus 1,254 subjects from 6 global collaborators. A de-identified subject ID, COVID-19 status, age in years and sex were almost always included in the sample metadata. Where available, HLA class I and class II types were taken from metadata supplied by the sample provider and were not determined by assay-based typing. The research as a whole found: The amount of clinical and demographic metadata varied by source and participant and was provided uncurated.

Participants in the prospective study were aged 18 to 89 years, lived in more than 20 United States geographic areas, and enrolled through a virtual design. In the prospective study, cohorts were assigned on the basis of participant-reported clinical history obtained from a screening survey and a study questionnaire. In the prospective study, whole blood, serum and a nasopharyngeal or oropharyngeal swab were collected from each participant by mobile phlebotomists. Prospective study participants could optionally give additional blood draws and questionnaires over an approximately 2-month period. Before DNA extraction, prospective study blood samples were shipped either frozen or at room temperature. As to this clone: The antigen it binds to is not known. There are no base qualities to consult, and no much larger clone falls within one base. The same CDR3 also results from other DNA sequences found in this sample.

Spanning cysteine to phenylalanine, the CDR3 consists of 14 amino acids. Kept here is only the CDR3 DNA, which spans 42 bases and is read in frame from base 1. Trimming costs V 0 bases and J 2 bases, and their ends lie 8 bases apart. CDR1 and CDR2, looked up from the germline V gene (reference sequence), are GTSNPN and SVGIG. TCRbeta CDR3 regions were amplified from genomic DNA by means of the immunoSEQ Assay, a bias-controlled multiplex PCR. From the authors' description of their analysis: The number of nucleated cells in each sample was estimated from the amplification of reference gene primers within the assay. Sequence reads were collapsed and filtered to measure the absolute abundance of every unique TCRbeta CDR3 rearrangement. For each sample, productive Simpson clonality was calculated as the square root of Simpson's diversity index across productive rearrangements. TCRdb stores this immuneACCESS table with in-frame sequences only. Part of the clones is absent; in the studies checked, under half of the shortfall reflects unresolved V genes, and no reason is known for the rest. V, J and clone size derive from that table, while D and trimming were established from the DNA sequence. For this sample there are 210,000 or so clones; 65% to 90% appear just once. The ten largest make up more than 8.5% of the sample.

The sample comprised PBMCs or T cells enriched from blood (not recorded which). The sequence was collected from a woman aged 45-60 years with acute COVID-19. The chain is made from TRBV30 and TRBJ2-1; TRBD2 is perhaps the D gene, given 5 matching bases. In nucleotides, the sequence is TGTGCCTGGAGTGTCTCGGGAACCTACAATGAGCAGTTCTTC. Translation gives CAWSVSGTYNEQFF.